This T cell receptor (beta chain) was sequenced during a study of blood T cell repertoires in COVID-19. In the study overall: Nucleic acid was either cDNA or gDNA, and it came from T cells, B-cell-depleted T cells, or PBMCs.

Deletions cut 1 base from V and 5 bases from J, with 14 bases between. Germline CDR1 LGHDT, CDR2 YNNKEL (reference sequence). This CDR3 is 15 amino acids long. In the source study's methods: By means of reference gene primer amplification, nucleated cell counts were estimated. Measured with immunoSEQ multiplex PCR; TCRdb has only the in-frame clones, and not every one. The V and J calls and clone size were taken over from that table, and D and trimming were inferred from the DNA. The sample lists 200,000 to 300,000 clones; more than 75% were seen once. Everyone who took part was roughly 18 to 89 years old, and they came from about two dozen US areas.

Sequenced: PBMCs or T cells enriched from blood (not recorded which). This TCR was recovered from a woman in her forties with acute COVID-19. The gene calls are TRBV3-1 (or the pseudogene TRBV3-2) and TRBJ2-5, with D possibly being TRBD2 (5 bases). CDR3 amino acids: CASSQVRGLRETQYF. The CDR3 region has the DNA TGTGCCAGCAGCCAAGTACGGGGTCTCCGTGAGACCCAGTACTTC.